The subject of this entry is one T cell receptor beta chain. Its specificity is not known. The data were obtained in a study of shared clonotypes between healthy human individuals. Points from the study as a whole: Memory subsets generally showed smaller estimated richness than naive subsets did. Sequencing depth was predicted to influence how clonotypes are shared among donors.

The CDR3 consists of 14 residues. The germline V and J ends were trimmed by 0 bases and 0 bases, with 3 bases remaining between them. The germline gives CDR1 MNHEY, CDR2 SMNVEV (reference sequence). Clones were sequenced by immunoSEQ multiplex PCR, and TCRdb holds only the in-frame ones, with some missing. The sample lists 2 million to 2.5 million clones, 85% to 95% occurring once. The chain joins TRBV27 to TRBJ1-3; no firm D call. The clonotype was recovered from a man aged 18-30 years in good health. The specimen was naive CD4+ T cells sorted from blood. As to subset: CD45RA+ positively selected. The CDR3 region is CASSLSTSGNTIYF. The CDR3 DNA is TGTGCCAGCAGTTTATCCACCTCTGGAAACACCATATATTTT.